This T cell receptor beta chain was documented in a study of T cells in Graves' hyperthyroidism and ophthalmopathy. TCR beta CDR3 regions were amplified from RNA transcripts. First-round RT-PCR targeting the TCR CDR3 was performed with the HTBI primer set. Each CDR3 protein gets one entry after TCRdb re-called the multiplex PCR reads with MiXCR. The sample lists over 250,000 distinct CDR3 sequences; roughly an eighth were seen once. The J segment lost 1 base and the V segment lost 7 bases, leaving 8 bases of the junction unmatched. The length of the CDR3 is 15 residues. Germline CDR1 is SNHLY and CDR2 is FYNNEI. Together with thyroid ultrasound, orbital computed tomography, serum thyroxine and TRAb, clinical symptoms were used for diagnoses.

Sequenced: blood. The chain uses TRBV2 and TRBJ1-1; 8 nucleotides line up with TRBD1. This sequence originates from a woman in her forties with Graves' ophthalmopathy. The CDR3 DNA reads TGTGCCAGCATAATGCAGGGGGCCTGGAACACTGAAGCTTTCTTT. Amino acids: CASIMQGAWNTEAFF. Together with reference TRBV2 and TRBJ1-1, the CDR3 gives the full variable domain: EPEVTQTPSHQVTQMGQEVILRCVPISNHLYFYWYRQILGQKVEFLVSFYNNEISEKSEIFDDQFSVERPDGSNFTLKIRSTKLEDSAMYFCASIMQGAWNTEAFFGQGTRLTVV.